These 11 T cell receptor beta chains share one sample of origin, sequenced in a study of vaccination effects on CD4 cells after COVID-19. Profiling relied on immunoSEQ multiplex PCR, and the TCRdb table lists in-frame clones only, not all of them. The top ten hold approximately 1.9% of the sample, which has about 79,000 clones, 74% seen once. No antigens are known for them. Sequencing in the ViraFEST assay came after antigen-specific CD4+ T cells had been expanded with viral peptide pools, which were used to stimulate PBMC. Scientists isolated CD4+ T cells after a roughly 10-day culture period ended. The source material was CD4+ T cells from PBMCs cultured with HCoV-229E spike peptides, sampled before COVID-19 vaccination. These receptors were collected from a human donor who received a COVID-19 vaccine.

V gene TRBV6-2 or TRBV6-3 combines with J gene TRBJ1-5; D gene unclear. V lost 4 bases and J lost 7, with 17 bases in between. CDR3 length: 15 amino acids. CDR1 and CDR2 from the germline V gene are MNHEY and SVGEGT. Here the CDR3 DNA reads TGTGCCAGCAGTTTTTCCCCCCCTGCCGGGCAGCCCCAGCATTTT. Translated, it gives CASSFSPPAGQPQHF.

This clone occurred a few times. This sequence joins TRBV7-8 and TRBJ1-5; D is uncertain. CDR1 and CDR2 from the germline V gene are SGHVS and FQNEAQ. This CDR3 is built from 16 residues. Deletions cut 1 base from V and 3 bases from J, with 13 bases between. The CDR3 nucleotides are TGTGCCAGCAGCTTAGAAATTCGGCAGGTCAATCAGCCCCAGCATTTT. Encoded protein: CASSLEIRQVNQPQHF. The variable domain in full, completed from reference TRBV7-8 and TRBJ1-5, reads GAGVSQSPRYKVAKRGQDVALRCDPISGHVSLFWYQQALGQGPEFLTYFQNEAQLDKSGLPSDRFFAERPEGSVSTLKIQRTQQEDSAVYLCASSLEIRQVNQPQHFGDGTRLSIL.

The J gene is TRBJ1-2, the V gene TRBV7-6; 7 nucleotides agree with TRBD1. The CDR3 sequence is 13 residues long. V shed 5 bases and J 7 bases; nucleotides not matched to a gene: 7. Germline V gives CDR1 SGHVS, CDR2 FNYEAQ. The CDR3 protein is CASSLAGGAGYTF. CDR3 in DNA: TGTGCCAGCAGCCTCGCAGGGGGGGCTGGCTACACCTTC.

This chain connects TRBV19 to TRBJ1-4; D may be TRBD1 (5 bases). V was trimmed by 4 bases and J by 7 bases, leaving 19 bases between them. The CDR3 is 16 residues long. The germline V gene has CDR1 LNHDA and CDR2 SQIVND (reference sequence). The CDR3 here is CASSSPDTFGAEKLFF. CDR3 DNA: TGTGCCAGTAGTAGCCCAGACACCTTCGGGGCTGAAAAACTGTTTTTT.

The table lists this clone with a few counts. The chain uses TRBV23-1 and TRBJ1-5; D is possibly TRBD1 (5 bases). TRBV23-1 falls under the ORF class, with uncertain function. V lost 7 bases and J lost 5, with 27 bases in between. The length of the CDR3 is 18 residues. The CDR3 bases are TGCGCCAGCACCTTTTTATTCAGGGACCCGGGCGGGCATCAGCCCCAGCATTTT. It specifies CASTFLFRDPGGHQPQHF.

This clone was detected only a few times. This chain links TRBV10-3 with TRBJ1-1; 9 bases map to TRBD1. Germline assignment: CDR1 ENHRY and CDR2 SYGVKD. Unmatched junction bases numbered 2, after V lost 2 bases and J lost 1 base. This CDR3 has 15 amino acids. In DNA, the CDR3 is TGTGCCATCAGTGAGCCGGGACAGGGGAACACTGAAGCTTTCTTT. It translates to CAISEPGQGNTEAFF.

The genes are TRBV18 and TRBJ2-5, with D unresolved. Germline lookup yields CDR1 KGHSH and CDR2 LQKENI. V lost 3 bases to trimming and J lost 5 bases, with 13 bases between them. CDR3 length: 14 amino acids. The CDR3 DNA follows: TGTGCCAGCTCACCCCCCAGTGTGAGGGAGACCCAGTACTTC. It specifies CASSPPSVRETQYF.

This clone was observed once. The V and J genes are TRBV6-5 and TRBJ1-3; D gene unclear. The CDR3 runs 14 residues. The germline V gene encodes CDR1 MNHEY and CDR2 SVGAGI. The germline V and J ends were trimmed by 6 bases and 0 bases, with 9 bases remaining between them. The CDR3 DNA reads TGTGCCAGCAGGAAAGGACCCTCTGGAAACACCATATATTTT. Its translation is CASRKGPSGNTIYF.

The chain employs TRBV9 and TRBJ2-7; D gene unclear. Looked up from germline, CDR1 is SGDLS and CDR2 is YYNGEE. V lost 1 base and J lost 9, with 14 bases in between. This CDR3 spans 13 amino acids. CDR3 nucleotide sequence: TGTGCCAGCAGCGTATCAGAGACCTCGTGGCAGTACGTC. This translates into CASSVSETSWQYV.

V usage is TRBV7-2 and J usage is TRBJ1-1; D unclear. There are 14 residues in the CDR3. CDR1 is SGHTA, CDR2 FQGNSA, per germline. Trimming stripped 5 bases from V and 0 bases from J, with 10 bases between. CDR3 in amino acids: CASSALLLNTEAFF. The CDR3, as DNA: TGTGCCAGCAGCGCCCTCCTATTGAACACTGAAGCTTTCTTT.

This chain joins TRBV2 and TRBJ1-1; no definite D call. The CDR3 totals 15 residues. Germline V lookup: CDR1 SNHLY, CDR2 FYNNEI. The V and J ends lost 0 bases and 0 bases respectively, with 8 bases between them. This CDR3 reads CASSEALGLNTEAFF. CDR3 bases: TGTGCCAGCAGTGAAGCTCTAGGGTTGAACACTGAAGCTTTCTTT.